The clone carrying this T cell receptor beta chain was recorded many times. What it binds is not known. Germline V gives CDR1 SQVTM, CDR2 ANQGSEA. The CDR3 length is 17 residues. Trimming pared 7 bases from V and 0 bases from J, leaving 19 bases between. The entry originates in a study of T cells in Graves' hyperthyroidism and ophthalmopathy. Study in general: Staff took peripheral blood when the initial diagnosis was made, before any treatment began.

It was RNA transcripts that yielded the amplified TCR beta CDR3 regions. Primed by the HTBI set, a first-round RT-PCR was run on the TCR CDR3. MiXCR, run by TCRdb on the multiplex PCR reads, gives a single entry per CDR3 protein. The sample shows 300,000 to 400,000 distinct CDR3 sequences, less than 15% of them seen only once. Study-level results: Patients with ophthalmopathy were separated from those with stable hyperthyroidism by a 13 V-J model.

Any patient presenting with uncontrolled infection, other autoimmune disease, pregnancy or lactation was left out. This rearrangement joins TRBV29-1 to TRBJ2-6, with D hard to call. What was sequenced was blood. The sequence derives from a woman between 18 and 30 years old with Graves' hyperthyroidism. The DNA of the CDR3 is TGCAGCGCTATGTACGTAGAGGCCAACTCTGGGGCCAACGTCCTGACTTTC. It is translated as CSAMYVEANSGANVLTF.